This T cell receptor beta chain was documented in a study of glioma-infiltrating T cells. With respect to this clonotype: Its antigen is as yet unknown.

The V end lost 7 bases, the J end lost 2 bases, and 12 bases lay between the germline ends. The germline CDR1 and CDR2 sequences are SGHAT and FQNNGV. The CDR3 loop spans 13 amino acids. The iRepertoire nested amplicon-rescue multiplex PCR amplified TCR alpha and beta CDR3s from RNA. In TCRdb, the multiplex PCR reads were re-called with MiXCR into one record per CDR3 protein. The table includes about 410,000 distinct CDR3 sequences, around 45% detected once. Study results and limitations: Patients with low tissue-blood divergence carried a signature set of shared blood CDR3 motifs. Non-neoplastic patients had below-expected tissue-blood divergence, while all gliomas exceeded expectation.

The origin of this receptor is a human donor with low-grade glioma or glioblastoma, undergoing nonglioma brain surgery, or in good health (not recorded which). The specimen was glioma tissue, nonneoplastic brain tissue, or PBMCs (not recorded which). The J gene is TRBJ2-7, the V gene TRBV11-2; D assignment may be TRBD1 or TRBD2 (5 bases each). In nucleotides, the CDR3 is TGTGCCAGCACGTCCGGGACCACCTACGAGCAGTACTTC. Encoded protein: CASTSGTTYEQYF.